The 25 T cell receptor beta chains in this list originate from one sample, sequenced in a study of T cell repertoires in cytomegalovirus infection (dated 2019 in TCRdb). The treatment or condition label on this specimen signifies: in vitro stimulation with specific CMV peptide epitopes to enrich CMV-specific T cells. Their recognized antigens are unknown. TCRdb names Illumina HiSeq 1500 as the instrument used. TCRdb ran its own pipeline on the public reads, namely fastp trimming at Q25 and MiXCR clone calling, and kept in-frame beta chains. For every CDR3 protein sequence, its rows merge into one entry that carries the most common genes and DNA. This sample gives 650,000 to 900,000 distinct CDR3 sequences in total; 30% to 35% of them show up just once. 12% of the sample is in the top ten clones. The source material was cultured CD8+ T cells from PBMCs, sampled from culture after CMV antigen stimulation. These receptors were obtained from a human donor in good health (CMV status not recorded). Some clones in this sample may be carry-over from other donors' samples.

Note on this clonotype: A read error may produce the germline difference seen at one junction end. The chain couples TRBV10-1 to TRBJ1-1; D gene ambiguous. The CDR3 consists of 15 residues. CDR1 and CDR2 (germline): WNHNN, SYGVQD (reference sequence). The CDR3 DNA sequence: TGCGCCAGCAGGGAGTTCGGTGGGATGAACACTGAAGCTTTCTTT. Protein: CASREFGGMNTEAFF.

In its sample, this clonotype was seen many times. The gene calls are TRBV7-8 and TRBJ1-3; no firm D call. V gave up 1 base and J gave up 4 bases, with 14 bases separating them. CDR3 length equals 16 residues. Germline V gene data show CDR1 as SGHVS and CDR2 as FQNEAQ. CDR3 coding DNA: TGTGCCAGCAGCTTAGGCCGGGGTGCGAAAGGAAACACCATATATTTT. It is translated as CASSLGRGAKGNTIYF.

The chain joins TRBV5-1 to TRBJ1-1, with 10 positions matching TRBD1. V gave up 3 bases and J gave up 4 bases; unmatched junction bases: 3. This CDR3 has 14 residues. The germline V gene has CDR1 SGHRS and CDR2 YFSETQ. The CDR3 DNA follows: TGCGCCAGCAGCTGGACAGGGGGTATCACTGAAGCTTTCTTT. Its protein product is CASSWTGGITEAFF.

The rearrangement uses TRBV5-6 and TRBJ1-3; D gene ambiguous. The V and J ends lost 6 bases and 4 bases respectively, with 23 bases between them. Per germline, CDR1 SGHDT and CDR2 YYEEEE. The length of the CDR3 is 17 residues. CDR3 in DNA: TGTGCCAGCACCGGCTTTAGCGGACCCTCGGGAGGAAACACCATATATTTT. This sequence encodes CASTGFSGPSGGNTIYF.

CDR3 in amino acids: CASSPQGYGNQPQHF. The CDR3 coding sequence is TGTGCCAGCAGCCCACAGGGCTACGGCAATCAGCCCCAGCATTTT. This chain connects TRBV3-1 to TRBJ1-5, with a tentative D call TRBD1 (6 bases). CDR1 LGHDT and CDR2 YNNKEL come from the germline V gene (reference sequence). This CDR3 contains 15 residues. V lost 4 bases, J lost 2 bases, and 12 bases lay in between. The whole variable domain, filled in from reference TRBV3-1 and TRBJ1-5, reads DTAVSQTPKYLVTQMGNDKSIKCEQNLGHDTMYWYKQDSKKFLKIMFSYNNKELIINETVPNRFSPKSPDKAHLNLHINSLELGDSAVYFCASSPQGYGNQPQHFGDGTRLSIL.

The chain recombines TRBV10-3 with TRBJ2-7, with 8 bases aligning to TRBD1. This CDR3 has 16 amino acids. The V gene's germline CDR1 is ENHRY and CDR2 SYGVKD. Unmatched junction bases numbered 13, after V lost 6 bases and J lost 3 bases. CDR3 nucleotide sequence: TGTGCCATCAGGGATTCGGACAGGGAGATACGCTACGAGCAGTACTTC. It yields the protein CAIRDSDREIRYEQYF.

V is TRBV7-9 and J is TRBJ2-3; 7 nucleotides match TRBD1. V lost 10 bases and J lost 2; bases outside the gene matches: 9. This CDR3 has 14 residues. The germline V gene encodes CDR1 SEHNR and CDR2 FQNEAQ (reference sequence). This CDR3 is CATGTEASTDTQYF. CDR3 nucleotides: TGTGCCACCGGGACAGAGGCCTCCACAGATACGCAGTATTTT.

J is TRBJ1-4 and V is TRBV12-3 or TRBV12-4, with 8 bases lining up with TRBD1. V dropped 1 base and J dropped 4; count of bases not matched to a gene: 11. The CDR3 sequence is 18 residues long. The CDR3 loop is CASSLVLDREVYNEKLFF. CDR3 in DNA: TGTGCCAGCAGTTTAGTCCTGGACAGGGAAGTCTATAATGAAAAACTGTTTTTT.

V gene TRBV27 combines with J gene TRBJ1-5; D may be TRBD1 (5 bases). The V and J ends lost 5 bases and 13 bases respectively, with 24 bases between them. CDR1 and CDR2 (germline): MNHEY, SMNVEV (reference sequence). CDR3 length equals 15 residues. CDR3 residues: CASSMRGDPLPWQHF. CDR3 DNA: TGTGCCAGCAGTATGCGGGGGGACCCCCTTCCTTGGCAGCATTTT.

The table lists this clonotype with a count of one. V usage is TRBV20-1 and J usage is TRBJ2-7; the D gene could be TRBD1 or TRBD2 (5 bases each). Trimming pared 8 bases from V and 1 base from J, leaving 21 bases between. The CDR3 is made up of 15 amino acids. Per germline, CDR1 DFQATT and CDR2 SNEGSKA (reference sequence). CDR3 sequence (DNA): TGCAGTTTCCGAAACGGGGCCGCTTCTTCCTACGAGCAGTACTTC. Protein product: CSFRNGAASSYEQYF.

The chain has TRBV28 and TRBJ1-1; 7 bases match TRBD1. The CDR3 consists of 16 residues. Unmatched junction bases numbered 9, after V lost 4 bases and J lost 1 base. Germline CDR1 MDHEN, CDR2 SYDVKM. The CDR3 loop is CASSSIPGQRNTEAFF. In DNA form, the CDR3 reads TGTGCCAGCAGTTCAATCCCGGGACAGCGGAACACTGAAGCTTTCTTT.

This clonotype was seen more than once but under ten times. V usage is TRBV5-6 and J usage is TRBJ2-7; D is unresolved. Trimming pared 0 bases from V and 7 bases from J, leaving 11 bases between. Germline values: CDR1 SGHDT, CDR2 YYEEEE. CDR3 length: 13 amino acids. The CDR3, as DNA: TGTGCCAGCAGCTTGGACTGGATGGGGGAGCAGTACGTC. It encodes CASSLDWMGEQYV.

This clonotype has a count of ten or more. This chain links TRBV12-3 or TRBV12-4 with TRBJ1-6, with TRBD1 matching 9 bases. V trimming: 4 bases; J trimming: 9 bases; junction bases outside the gene matches: 13. The length of the CDR3 is 17 residues. The CDR3 DNA is TGTGCCAGCAGTTCCGACTTACAGGGGGCACCCCCTTCACCCCTCCACTTT. This codes for CASSSDLQGAPPSPLHF.

The rearrangement joins TRBV7-9 to TRBJ1-6, with D unclear. Trimming left V 5 bases short and J 10 bases short, with 12 bases between. The CDR3 contains 13 residues. CDR1 and CDR2 (germline): SEHNR, FQNEAQ (reference sequence). As DNA, the CDR3 is TGTGCCAGCAGCCCCCCGTGGCAGTCACCCCTCCACTTT. Amino acids: CASSPPWQSPLHF.

This clonotype was observed a handful of times. DNA of the CDR3: TGTGCCAGTAGTGGGTTGGACGATGATGGGGCTCAGAAAGGGCCTTATGGCTACACCTTC. Amino acid sequence: CASSGLDDDGAQKGPYGYTF. This rearrangement joins TRBV19 to TRBJ1-2; D perhaps matches TRBD1 (5 bases). Germline V CDR1 and CDR2: LNHDA, SQIVND (reference sequence). The CDR3 contains 20 residues. V gave up 5 bases and J gave up 5 bases, with 33 bases separating them.

This clonotype was found a few times. The chain employs TRBV19 and TRBJ2-2; D unresolved. V lost 1 base and J 4 bases, leaving 7 bases between the germline ends. Germline V gives CDR1 LNHDA, CDR2 SQIVND (reference sequence). The CDR3 has 14 residues. CDR3 bases: TGTGCCAGTAGTATAGGAAGGGCCACCGGGGAGCTGTTTTTT. It is translated as CASSIGRATGELFF.

The V gene is TRBV18, the J gene TRBJ2-7; 8 bases are shared with TRBD2. The V gene end was trimmed by 3 bases and the J gene end by 0 bases; junction bases not matched to a gene: 7. The CDR3 loop spans 16 amino acids. Germline V gives CDR1 KGHSH, CDR2 LQKENI. The CDR3 coding sequence is TGTGCCAGCTCACCCCTCGGGGGGGACCCCTCCTACGAGCAGTACGTC. Its translation is CASSPLGGDPSYEQYV.

The chain links TRBV25-1 to TRBJ1-2; D perhaps matches TRBD1 (5 bases). The CDR3 loop spans 17 amino acids. The germline V and J ends were trimmed by 0 bases and 8 bases, with 22 bases remaining between them. The germline gives CDR1 MGHDK, CDR2 SYGVNS. The CDR3 here is CASSEYRILTDRGGYTF. The CDR3 DNA reads as TGTGCCAGCAGTGAATACAGGATTTTGACAGACAGAGGAGGCTACACCTTC.

This clonotype has more than one count but fewer than ten. The rearrangement joins TRBV29-1 to TRBJ2-1; possibly TRBD2 for D (5 bases). CDR1 and CDR2 (germline): SQVTM, ANQGSEA. The CDR3 has 14 residues. Trimming took 6 bases from V and 0 from J, leaving 12 bases between them. The CDR3 nucleotides are TGCAGCGTCCCCGGGGAGAGCTCCTACAATGAGCAGTTCTTC. Its protein is CSVPGESSYNEQFF.

This clonotype has a handful of counts. The chain joins TRBV5-8 to TRBJ2-7; TRBD1 aligns across 9 bases. Germline lookup yields CDR1 SGHTS and CDR2 YDEGEE. V dropped 4 bases and J dropped 3; count of bases not matched to a gene: 8. This CDR3 has 15 residues. The CDR3 spells CASSGGTGIFYEQYV. In DNA form, the CDR3 reads TGTGCCAGCAGCGGAGGGACAGGGATTTTCTACGAGCAGTACGTC.

This rearrangement joins TRBV20-1 to TRBJ2-7; TRBD2 aligns across 8 bases. The CDR3 has 17 amino acids. The V and J ends lost 0 bases and 3 bases, in that order; junction bases with no gene match: 13. From germline, CDR1 is DFQATT and CDR2 SNEGSKA (reference sequence). CDR3 sequence: CSARDMIGSGGFYEQYV. As DNA, the CDR3 is TGCAGTGCTAGAGATATGATAGGATCGGGGGGGTTCTACGAGCAGTACGTC.

This chain links TRBV6-6 with TRBJ2-7; D gene ambiguous. The CDR3 has 14 residues. Germline values: CDR1 MNHNY, CDR2 SVGAGI (reference sequence). Trimming took off 7 bases at V and 1 base at J, with 14 bases between the two ends. CDR3 loop: CASTPDDGSYEQYF. The CDR3 DNA sequence: TGTGCCAGCACCCCCGACGACGGGTCCTACGAGCAGTACTTC.

The genes are TRBV9 and TRBJ2-2; D is possibly TRBD2 (7 bases). V lost 5 bases and J 2 bases, leaving 13 bases between the germline ends. CDR1 SGDLS and CDR2 YYNGEE come from the germline V gene. The CDR3 has 15 amino acids. The CDR3 DNA reads TGTGCCAGCAGGGAGGGGGGGACTAACACCGGGGAGCTGTTTTTT. The encoded protein is CASREGGTNTGELFF.

A note on this clonotype: A read error may produce the germline difference seen at one junction end. This rearrangement joins TRBV28 to TRBJ2-7; 13 nucleotides match TRBD2. The length of the CDR3 is 15 residues. Germline assignment: CDR1 MDHEN and CDR2 SYDVKM. The CDR3 loop reads CANSLLAGGTYEQYF. As DNA, the CDR3 is TGTGCCAACAGTTTACTAGCGGGGGGGACCTACGAGCAGTACTTC.

This clonotype was seen a few times. At one end, the junction sequence differs from germline, possibly due to a read error. This rearrangement joins TRBV7-6 to TRBJ2-7, with 9 bases identical to TRBD1. CDR3 length: 15 residues. Germline CDR1 is SGHVS and CDR2 is FNYEAQ. In DNA, the CDR3 is TGTGCCAGCAGCTTAGGTAGACAGGGGGTCTACGAGCAGTACTTT. Translating gives CASSLGRQGVYEQYF.